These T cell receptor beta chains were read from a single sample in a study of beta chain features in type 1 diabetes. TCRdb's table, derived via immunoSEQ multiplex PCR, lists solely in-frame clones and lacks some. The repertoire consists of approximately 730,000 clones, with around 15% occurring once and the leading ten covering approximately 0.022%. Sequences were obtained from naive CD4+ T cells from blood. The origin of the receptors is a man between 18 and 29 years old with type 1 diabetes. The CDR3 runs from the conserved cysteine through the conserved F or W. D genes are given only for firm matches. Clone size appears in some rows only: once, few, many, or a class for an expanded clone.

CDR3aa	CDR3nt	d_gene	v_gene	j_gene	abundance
CAISERDRVVSPLHF	TGTGCCATCAGTGAAAGGGACAGGGTAGTTTCACCCCTCCACTTT	TRBD1	TRBV10-3	TRBJ1-6	few
CASSVGLGGHQPQHF	TGTGCCAGCAGCGTAGGTTTGGGAGGGCATCAGCCCCAGCATTTT	-	TRBV9	TRBJ1-5	few
CASSFPDRAGEQYF	TGTGCCAGCAGCTTTCCTGACAGGGCGGGGGAGCAGTACTTC	-	TRBV5-4	TRBJ2-7	-
CSVERDSRNEQFF	TGCAGCGTTGAAAGGGATTCGAGAAATGAGCAGTTCTTC	-	TRBV29-1	TRBJ2-1	-
CASSYKGQEADTQYF	TGTGCCAGCAGCTATAAGGGACAGGAGGCAGATACGCAGTATTTT	TRBD1	TRBV5-4	TRBJ2-3	-
CASSVLSGLDNEQFF	TGTGCCAGCAGCGTATTAAGCGGGCTGGACAATGAGCAGTTCTTC	-	TRBV9	TRBJ2-1	few
CASSFPPDTQYF	TGTGCCAGCAGCTTTCCCCCGGATACGCAGTATTTT	-	TRBV7-8	TRBJ2-3	-
CASSATGAVQTQYF	TGTGCCAGCAGCGCCACAGGGGCAGTGCAGACCCAGTACTTC	TRBD1	TRBV11-2	TRBJ2-5	few
CASSVTQETQYF	TGCGCCAGCAGCGTGACACAAGAGACCCAGTACTTC	-	TRBV5-1	TRBJ2-5	-
CASSSLARNNEQFF	TGTGCCAGTAGTAGCCTAGCTAGAAACAATGAGCAGTTCTTC	-	TRBV19	TRBJ2-1	-
CAWRLAGGREQFF	TGTGCCTGGAGGCTAGCGGGGGGTCGTGAGCAGTTCTTC	TRBD2	TRBV30	TRBJ2-1	-
CASSVGGSTDTQYF	TGTGCCAGCAGCGTGGGAGGAAGCACAGATACGCAGTATTTT	-	TRBV9	TRBJ2-3	few
CSARRDGSSTDTQYF	TGCAGCGCCCGCCGGGACGGCAGTAGCACAGATACGCAGTATTTT	-	TRBV29-1	TRBJ2-3	-
CASSEATAVYNSPLHF	TGTGCCAGCAGTGAAGCGACAGCAGTCTATAATTCACCCCTCCACTTT	-	TRBV6-1	TRBJ1-6	-
CASSTPGPSKDYGYTF	TGTGCCAGCAGTACCCCAGGCCCGAGTAAAGACTATGGCTACACCTTC	-	TRBV7-8	TRBJ1-2	-
CASSSTGGISNQPQHF	TGTGCCAGCAGCTCAACAGGGGGCATTAGTAATCAGCCCCAGCATTTT	TRBD1	TRBV5-6	TRBJ1-5	-
CASQGYYEQYF	TGTGCCAGCCAGGGTTACTACGAGCAGTACTTC	-	TRBV6-1	TRBJ2-7	few
CASSRDRGPYNEQFF	TGTGCCAGCAGTCGAGACAGGGGGCCCTACAATGAGCAGTTCTTC	TRBD1	TRBV7-2	TRBJ2-1	few
CASSVLAGAVYEQYF	TGTGCCAGCAGCGTCCTAGCGGGGGCCGTCTACGAGCAGTACTTC	TRBD2	TRBV7-2	TRBJ2-7	-
CAISDRGPDTEAFF	TGTGCCATCAGTGACAGGGGGCCGGACACTGAAGCTTTCTTT	TRBD1	TRBV10-3	TRBJ1-1	-